This TCR beta chain came from a study of shared clonotypes between healthy human individuals. Study as a whole: The donor group consisted of a couple of women and three men, aged 18 to 49.

CD8 cells classed as naive were CD45RO-negative and positively selected for CCR7, excluding terminally differentiated effector memory CD45RA+ cells. The ends were cut back, 3 bases at V and 3 bases at J, with 8 bases in the middle. The CDR3 sequence is 13 residues long. Germline values: CDR1 GTSNPN, CDR2 SVGIG (reference sequence). Some clones are missing from TCRdb's copy, which holds only in-frame ones; the method was immunoSEQ multiplex PCR. The sample lists approximately 810,000 clones, 80% to 95% seen once, with 24% in the top ten. The rearrangement uses TRBV30 and TRBJ2-2; tentatively, D is TRBD2 (5 bases). This receptor was obtained from a young man in good health. Sequenced material: naive CD8+ T cells sorted from blood. The CDR3, as DNA: TGTGCCTGGAGAGCGAGGGACACCGGGGAGCTGTTTTTT. Translated: CAWRARDTGELFF.